Detailed here is one TCR beta chain. Its antigen is not identified. The sample comes from a study of follicular helper T cells after annual influenza vaccination. Study details: For some subjects, blood spans the 2013-2014, 2014-2015 and 2015-2016 annual vaccinations.

The CDR3 totals 18 residues. Trimming took 3 bases from V and 3 from J; bases not matched to a gene: 12. The germline V gene has CDR1 LNHDA and CDR2 SQIVND (reference sequence). Repertoires were generated with immunoSEQ multiplex PCR, while TCRdb's copy carries only in-frame clones and drops some. The profile shows about 11,000 clones, more than 75% of them singletons. Study-level findings and limits: Yearly vaccinations repeatedly recalled conserved clonotypes in ICOS+CD38+ cTfh.

Time point defined: 2014-2015 season, pre-vaccination. Excluded were substance abuse, HIV/AIDS, active cancer, immunomodulatory drugs and active illness. The TCR comes from an adult who received the influenza vaccine. Sequencing was performed on CXCR5- memory CD4+ T cells sorted from blood, taken on the day of influenza vaccination. This chain links TRBV19 with TRBJ2-1; TRBD2 agrees at 9 bases. CDR3 protein: CASSMWRESGRFYNEQFF. CDR3 DNA: TGTGCCAGTAGTATGTGGAGGGAGAGCGGGAGGTTCTACAATGAGCAGTTCTTC. The full variable domain, rest sourced from reference TRBV19 and TRBJ2-1, is DGGITQSPKYLFRKEGQNVTLSCEQNLNHDAMYWYRQDPGQGLRLIYYSQIVNDFQKGDIAEGYSVSREKKESFPLTVTSAQKNPTAFYLCASSMWRESGRFYNEQFFGPGTRLTVL.